Listed below are T cell receptor beta chains from one sample, sequenced in a study of T cells in tuberculosis. The data were produced by immunoSEQ multiplex PCR, yet TCRdb's version contains in-frame clones alone and is incomplete. The data contain more than 35,000 clones, around 96% of them singletons. The sequencing sample was made of PBMCs. Receptors were obtained from a donor between 5 and 29 years old with latent tuberculosis or without tuberculosis infection. CDR3s include the opening cysteine and the closing phenylalanine or tryptophan. A D gene is named only where the DNA matches it firmly. Only part of the rows carry a size: once, few, many, or a class if the clone is expanded.

TRBJ1-1 | NA | NA | TRBV5-6 | 12 | CASSLGSAEAFF | TGTGCCAGCAGCTTGGGGTCAGCTGAAGCTTTCTTT
TRBJ1-6 | NA | TRBD1 | TRBV27 | 14 | CASSLGQARSPLHF | TGTGCCAGCAGTCTAGGACAGGCAAGGTCACCCCTCCACTTT
TRBJ2-2 | NA | NA | TRBV9 | 15 | CASSVGAGNTGELFF | TGTGCCAGCAGCGTGGGGGCAGGGAACACCGGGGAGCTGTTTTTT
TRBJ2-1 | NA | NA | TRBV7-9 | 16 | CASSLAGGRVHNEQFF | TGTGCCAGCAGCTTAGCGGGGGGTCGAGTCCACAATGAGCAGTTCTTC
TRBJ2-5 | NA | TRBD2 | TRBV5-4 | 14 | CASSYLADQETQYF | TGTGCCAGCAGCTACCTAGCGGATCAAGAGACCCAGTACTTC
TRBJ1-1 | NA | NA | TRBV9 | 18 | CASSPRGGELIMNTEAFF | TGTGCCAGCAGCCCCCGGGGAGGGGAGTTGATCATGAACACTGAAGCTTTCTTT
TRBJ1-1 | NA | TRBD1 | TRBV5-1 | 15 | CASSLGQGANTEAFF | TGCGCCAGCAGCCTTGGACAGGGGGCAAACACTGAAGCTTTCTTT
TRBJ2-2 | NA | NA | TRBV27 | 14 | CASTFGGGDGELFF | TGTGCCAGCACTTTTGGGGGGGGCGACGGGGAGCTGTTTTTT
TRBJ1-2 | NA | TRBD1 | TRBV9 | 15 | CASSSHSGGRDGYTF | TGTGCCAGCAGCTCCCATTCAGGGGGCAGGGATGGCTACACCTTC
TRBJ2-2 | NA | NA | TRBV5-6 | 17 | CASSLDRVLFFSGELFF | TGTGCCAGCAGCTTGGACAGGGTATTATTTTTTTCCGGGGAGCTGTTTTTT
TRBJ1-1 | NA | NA | TRBV5-6 | 13 | CASSQGRSTEAFF | TGTGCCAGCAGCCAAGGGAGGAGCACTGAAGCTTTCTTT
TRBJ1-1 | NA | TRBD1 | TRBV4-1 | 14 | CASSQGDRHTEAFF | TGCGCCAGCAGCCAAGGGGACAGACACACTGAAGCTTTCTTT
TRBJ2-7 | NA | NA | TRBV20-1 | 11 | CSATTGYEQYF | TGCAGTGCTACTACAGGCTACGAGCAGTACTTC
TRBJ2-7 | NA | NA | TRBV27 | 15 | CASSPLQGLTYEQYF | TGTGCCAGCAGTCCTTTACAGGGTCTCACCTACGAGCAGTACTTC
TRBJ1-5 | once | NA | TRBV15 | 18 | CATSRSQFSGERGQPQHF | TGTGCCACCAGCAGATCGCAATTTTCAGGGGAAAGGGGTCAGCCCCAGCATTTT
TRBJ1-2 | NA | NA | TRBV6-1 | 11 | CASSRNYGYTF | TGTGCCAGCTCGAGAAACTATGGCTACACCTTC
TRBJ1-1 | NA | TRBD1 | TRBV14 | 15 | CASSQTTGSNTEAFF | TGTGCCAGCAGCCAGACGACAGGGTCGAACACTGAAGCTTTCTTT
TRBJ2-7 | NA | TRBD1 | TRBV7-2 | 18 | CASSSWGQGFGVRYEQYF | TGTGCCAGCAGCTCATGGGGACAGGGGTTTGGGGTCCGCTACGAGCAGTACTTC
TRBJ2-1 | NA | NA | TRBV29-1 | 16 | CSVEDRGGGSYNEQFF | TGCAGCGTTGAAGATCGAGGAGGTGGGTCCTACAATGAGCAGTTCTTC
TRBJ1-2 | NA | NA | TRBV19 | 15 | CASSIDAGRFYGYTF | TGTGCCAGTAGTATAGACGCCGGGAGATTCTATGGCTACACCTTC
TRBJ2-7 | NA | NA | TRBV27 | 17 | CASSFRAEGDVAYEQYF | TGTGCCAGCAGTTTCAGGGCTGAGGGGGATGTCGCCTACGAGCAGTACTTC
TRBJ1-1 | NA | NA | TRBV6-5 | 15 | CASSYGGGWDTEAFF | TGTGCCAGCTCTTATGGGGGCGGATGGGACACTGAAGCTTTCTTT
TRBJ1-3 | NA | NA | TRBV25-1 | 13 | CASQQGRGNTIYF | TGTGCCAGCCAACAGGGTCGCGGAAACACCATATATTTT
TRBJ1-1 | NA | NA | TRBV25-1 | 15 | CASSESGAQNTEAFF | TGTGCCAGCAGTGAATCAGGTGCGCAGAACACTGAAGCTTTCTTT
TRBJ2-1 | once | TRBD1 | TRBV18 | 15 | CASSQPGQGAGEQFF | TGTGCCAGCTCACAACCGGGACAGGGGGCCGGTGAGCAGTTCTTC
TRBJ1-1 | NA | NA | TRBV14 | 15 | CASSQGGLKNTEAFF | TGTGCCAGCAGCCAAGGGGGACTCAAGAACACTGAAGCTTTCTTT
TRBJ1-5 | NA | NA | TRBV14 | 19 | CASSQEIPIGGDNNQPQHF | TGTGCCAGCAGCCAAGAGATCCCCATCGGGGGGGATAACAATCAGCCCCAGCATTTT
TRBJ2-7 | NA | TRBD2 | TRBV5-4 | 14 | CASSPGTSGYEQYF | TGTGCCAGCAGCCCCGGGACTAGCGGCTACGAGCAGTACTTC
TRBJ2-7 | NA | TRBD2 | TRBV9 | 15 | CASSRTSASSYEQYF | TGTGCCAGCAGCAGGACTAGCGCGAGCTCCTACGAGCAGTACTTC
TRBJ2-7 | NA | TRBD1 | TRBV5-1 | 15 | CASSGRQGASYEQYF | TGCGCCAGCAGTGGTCGACAGGGAGCCTCCTACGAGCAGTACTTC
TRBJ1-1 | NA | NA | TRBV6-1 | 13 | CASEGNMNTEAFF | TGTGCCAGCGAGGGCAATATGAACACTGAAGCTTTCTTT
TRBJ2-1 | NA | TRBD2 | TRBV7-2 | 16 | CASSVSLAGTYNEQFF | TGTGCCAGCAGCGTCTCCTTAGCGGGTACCTACAATGAGCAGTTCTTC
TRBJ1-2 | NA | NA | TRBV9 | 16 | CASSGVQGLGYYGYTF | TGTGCCAGCAGTGGGGTACAGGGATTAGGGTACTATGGCTACACCTTC
TRBJ2-3 | once | NA | TRBV5-1 | 16 | CASSGGSGSSTDTQYF | TGCGCCAGCAGCGGGGGTAGCGGATCTAGCACAGATACGCAGTATTTT
TRBJ1-5 | NA | TRBD1 | TRBV5-1 | 15 | CASSFGGTGNQPQHF | TGCGCCAGCAGCTTCGGGGGGACAGGGAATCAGCCCCAGCATTTT
TRBJ1-1 | NA | TRBD1 | TRBV25-1 | 14 | CASSEDRGYTEAFF | TGTGCCAGCAGTGAAGACAGGGGATACACTGAAGCTTTCTTT
TRBJ2-2 | NA | NA | TRBV15 | 13 | CATSRPTIGELFF | TGTGCCACCAGCAGACCCACTATCGGGGAGCTGTTTTTT
TRBJ1-2 | NA | TRBD1 | TRBV9 | 14 | CASSPDRVNYGYTF | TGTGCCAGCAGCCCGGACAGGGTGAACTATGGCTACACCTTC
TRBJ1-2 | NA | NA | TRBV29-1 | 13 | CSALLSGSYGYTF | TGCAGCGCTCTCCTCTCGGGGAGCTATGGCTACACCTTC
TRBJ1-1 | NA | NA | TRBV5-1 | 14 | CASSLGQSHTEAFF | TGCGCCAGCAGCTTGGGGCAGTCTCACACTGAAGCTTTCTTT
TRBJ1-2 | NA | NA | TRBV14 | 12 | CASSQDFRGYTF | NA
TRBJ1-1 | NA | NA | TRBV6-5 | 13 | CASNAGWNTEAFF | TGTGCCAGCAACGCAGGTTGGAACACTGAAGCTTTCTTT
TRBJ2-7 | NA | NA | TRBV6-1 | 15 | CASSEQVIPSYEQYF | TGTGCCAGCAGTGAACAGGTCATCCCCTCGTACGAGCAGTACTTC
TRBJ1-1 | NA | TRBD1 | TRBV7-9 | 17 | CASSSDRGLSLNTEAFF | TGTGCCAGCAGCTCGGACAGGGGGCTTTCCTTGAACACTGAAGCTTTCTTT
TRBJ2-1 | NA | NA | TRBV4-2 | 15 | CASSHVRGGNNEQFF | TGTGCCAGCAGCCATGTGAGGGGGGGAAACAATGAGCAGTTCTTC
TRBJ1-2 | NA | NA | TRBV7-2 | 14 | CASSWTPHGYGYTF | TGTGCCAGCAGCTGGACACCCCATGGTTATGGCTACACCTTC
TRBJ2-1 | NA | TRBD1 | TRBV6-1 | 15 | CASSFINRGYNEQFF | TGTGCCAGCAGTTTTATTAACAGGGGCTACAATGAGCAGTTCTTC
TRBJ1-3 | NA | NA | TRBV6-5 | 16 | CASSYSGLTSGNTIYF | TGTGCCAGCAGTTACTCGGGACTCACCTCTGGAAACACCATATATTTT
TRBJ1-2 | NA | TRBD1 | TRBV27 | 19 | CASTISPGQGRIGYYGYTF | TGTGCCAGCACCATCTCCCCGGGACAGGGTCGAATTGGTTACTATGGCTACACCTTC
TRBJ1-2 | NA | NA | TRBV7-2 | 16 | CASSFSDSPINYGYTF | TGTGCCAGCAGCTTTTCGGACAGTCCGATTAACTATGGCTACACCTTC